Following are 27 T cell receptor beta chains from one sample sequenced in a study of blood T cell repertoires in COVID-19. Sequenced by immunoSEQ multiplex PCR; TCRdb stores in-frame clones only, minus some. The data contain around 19,000 clones, about 81% of them singletons. Sequencing was carried out using peripheral blood. Receptor source: a middle-aged man with active or convalescent COVID-19.

J is TRBJ2-7 and V is TRBV18, with 10 nucleotides matching TRBD2. The CDR3 is 18 residues long. Per germline, CDR1 KGHSH and CDR2 LQKENI. The ends lost 4 bases at V and 0 bases at J; junction bases unmatched: 12. The CDR3 here is CASSQYSLAGGRSYEQYF. The CDR3 DNA reads as TGTGCCAGCTCACAATACTCCTTAGCGGGGGGACGCTCCTACGAGCAGTACTTC.

This clone was seen a handful of times. The chain links TRBV7-9 to TRBJ2-7, with a weak D call TRBD1 (6 bases). Per the germline V gene, CDR1 is SEHNR and CDR2 is FQNEAQ (reference sequence). V was cut by 4 bases and J by 0 bases, with 19 bases left in between. The CDR3 is made up of 17 amino acids. CDR3 bases: TGTGCCAGCAGCTCCGCCCAACAGGGTCTTAGCTCCTACGAGCAGTACTTC. Translating gives CASSSAQQGLSSYEQYF.

This sequence joins TRBV6-6 and TRBJ2-5; the D gene is possibly TRBD2 (6 bases). The CDR3 consists of 12 residues. In germline, CDR1 is MNHNY, CDR2 SVGAGI (reference sequence). V lost 8 bases, J lost 10 bases, and 17 bases lay in between. The CDR3 loop is CASVKGPGDQYF. Here the CDR3 DNA reads TGTGCCAGCGTTAAAGGGCCGGGGGACCAGTACTTC.

The CDR3 reads CASSPPWDSQNTQYF. The CDR3, as DNA: TGTGCCAGCAGTCCTCCATGGGACAGCCAAAATACGCAGTATTTT. The chain is built from TRBV27 and TRBJ2-3; the match to TRBD1 covers 7 bases. The V gene end was trimmed by 5 bases and the J gene end by 7 bases; junction bases not matched to a gene: 12. Germline values: CDR1 MNHEY, CDR2 SMNVEV (reference sequence). This CDR3 is built from 15 residues.

The chain employs TRBV15 and TRBJ1-2, with 7 nucleotides matching TRBD1. Germline V gives CDR1 LNHNV, CDR2 YYDKDF (reference sequence). V gave up 3 bases and J gave up 2 bases; unmatched junction bases: 3. CDR3 length: 14 residues. This CDR3 is CATSSGQENYGYTF. The CDR3 DNA follows: TGTGCCACCAGCAGTGGACAGGAGAACTATGGCTACACCTTC.

This chain joins TRBV27 and TRBJ2-5; 9 nucleotides agree with TRBD2. This CDR3 is 17 amino acids long. The ends lost 1 base at V and 5 bases at J; junction bases unmatched: 11. Germline V gene sequence: CDR1 MNHEY, CDR2 SMNVEV (reference sequence). In nucleotides, the CDR3 is TGTGCCAGCAGTTTATGGCGTGGCGGGGGGGCCGGGGAGACCCAGTACTTC. It yields the protein CASSLWRGGGAGETQYF.

V is TRBV5-1 and J is TRBJ2-3; D possibly corresponds to TRBD2 (5 bases). This CDR3 spans 14 amino acids. V shed 0 bases and J shed 6 bases, with 11 bases lying between them. Germline loops: CDR1 SGHRS, CDR2 YFSETQ. CDR3 sequence: CASSLGGVSDTQYF. CDR3 coding DNA: TGCGCCAGCAGCTTGGGGGGAGTCTCGGATACGCAGTATTTT.

The chain couples TRBV5-5 to TRBJ2-3, with TRBD2 matching 9 bases. CDR1 is SGHKS and CDR2 is YYEKEE in the germline V gene (reference sequence). The CDR3 covers 16 residues. V lost 4 bases and J lost 5; bases outside the gene matches: 11. The CDR3 loop reads CASSRWTSDYIDTQYF. CDR3 nucleotides: TGTGCCAGCAGCCGCTGGACTAGCGATTACATAGATACGCAGTATTTT.

This clone came up a few times. The V and J genes are TRBV27 and TRBJ1-2; 7 bases line up with TRBD1. Germline V CDR1 and CDR2: MNHEY, SMNVEV (reference sequence). This CDR3 region has 14 residues. J was trimmed by 4 bases and V by 2 bases; bases with no gene match: 4. CDR3 in DNA: TGTGCCAGCAGTTTACGACAGGGAAGCTATGGCTACACCTTC. As protein: CASSLRQGSYGYTF.

The gene calls are TRBV15 and TRBJ1-6; D perhaps matches TRBD1 (6 bases). CDR1 is LNHNV and CDR2 is YYDKDF in the germline V gene (reference sequence). Trimming cost V 3 bases and J 14 bases, with 23 bases left between them. This CDR3 has 16 amino acids. The CDR3 sequence: CATSSWRTVGDLALHF. The CDR3 DNA follows: TGTGCCACCAGCAGTTGGAGGACAGTTGGGGATTTGGCCCTCCACTTT. Full variable domain (remainder filled in from reference TRBV15 and TRBJ1-6): DAMVIQNPRYQVTQFGKPVTLSCSQTLNHNVMYWYQQKSSQAPKLLFHYYDKDFNNEADTPDNFQSRRPNTSFCFLDIRSPGLGDTAMYLCATSSWRTVGDLALHFGNGTRLTVT.

This chain uses TRBV3-1 (or the pseudogene TRBV3-2) with TRBJ1-1; D is uncertain. With 1 base removed from V and 0 bases from J, the gap between germline ends came to 6 bases. The CDR3 loop spans 14 amino acids. Looked up from germline, CDR1 is LGHDT and CDR2 is YNNKEL (reference sequence). DNA of the CDR3: TGTGCCAGCAGCCAAGGCTATTTGAACACTGAAGCTTTCTTT. Protein: CASSQGYLNTEAFF.

This sequence joins TRBV6-5 and TRBJ2-5, with TRBD1 matching over 9 bases. Trimming at V came to 5 bases and at J to 3 bases, leaving 4 bases not matched to a gene. This CDR3 has 14 residues. Germline V gene lookup returns CDR1 MNHEY and CDR2 SVGAGI. CDR3 sequence (DNA): TGTGCCAGCAGTCTAACAGGGGGCAAAGAGACCCAGTACTTC. Translating gives CASSLTGGKETQYF.

The rearrangement uses TRBV10-3 and TRBJ1-5; 11 positions match TRBD1. V dropped 0 bases and J dropped 7; count of bases not matched to a gene: 11. Germline CDR1 and CDR2: ENHRY and SYGVKD. The CDR3 spans 18 residues. CDR3 nucleotides: TGTGCCATCAGTGAGTCGGGAATGGGGACAGGGGGTATCCAGCCCCAGCATTTT. Translation: CAISESGMGTGGIQPQHF.

This clone has more than one count but fewer than ten. J is TRBJ1-1 and V is TRBV5-1; a weak D match, TRBD1 (5 bases). The V gene's germline CDR1 is SGHRS and CDR2 YFSETQ. The CDR3 sequence is 14 residues long. The germline V and J ends were trimmed by 0 bases and 4 bases, with 10 bases remaining between them. The CDR3 loop is CASSLDRQSTEAFF. The DNA of the CDR3 is TGCGCCAGCAGCTTGGATAGACAGAGCACTGAAGCTTTCTTT.

This clone has just a few counts. This CDR3 reads CSAGTGWGMNTEAFF. For the CDR3, the DNA is TGCAGCGCGGGGACAGGATGGGGAATGAACACTGAAGCTTTCTTT. This sequence joins TRBV29-1 and TRBJ1-1; 8 positions agree with TRBD1. Germline V gene sequence: CDR1 SQVTM, CDR2 ANQGSEA. This CDR3 has 15 residues. J lost 0 bases, V lost 7 bases, and 10 bases had no gene match.

In this sample, this clone turned up once. V usage is TRBV6-2 or TRBV6-3 and J usage is TRBJ1-1; unclear D gene. Germline assignment: CDR1 MNHEY and CDR2 SVGEGT. V was cut by 4 bases and J by 2 bases, with 8 bases left in between. The CDR3 is 13 residues long. The chain's CDR3 is CASSFTANTEAFF. The CDR3 DNA is TGTGCCAGCAGTTTTACAGCCAACACTGAAGCTTTCTTT.

This clone occurred once. The chain has TRBV2 and TRBJ2-2, with D unclear. The CDR3 is made up of 14 amino acids. Trimming took 4 bases from V and 2 from J, leaving 8 bases between them. CDR1 and CDR2 (germline): SNHLY, FYNNEI. DNA of the CDR3: TGTGCCAGCAGTGGAAACTATAACACCGGGGAGCTGTTTTTT. This gives the protein CASSGNYNTGELFF.

This chain links TRBV4-2 with TRBJ2-7; 11 bases are a match to TRBD2. V was clipped by 3 bases and J by 4 bases; unmatched bases: 5. The CDR3 length is 15 residues. The germline V gene encodes CDR1 LGHNA and CDR2 YNFKEQ. CDR3 in amino acids: CASSHAVAGGYEQYF. The CDR3 DNA reads TGTGCCAGCAGCCACGCTGTAGCGGGGGGGTACGAGCAGTACTTC.

The gene calls are TRBV9 and TRBJ2-1, with 7 bases lining up with TRBD2. With V trimmed by 4 bases and J by 3 bases, 7 bases remained unmatched. Germline CDR1 reads SGDLS; CDR2 reads YYNGEE. This CDR3 is built from 15 residues. The CDR3: CASSPRERGYNEQFF. The CDR3 DNA is TGTGCCAGCAGCCCTCGCGAGCGGGGCTACAATGAGCAGTTCTTC. The variable domain in full, with the rest retrieved from reference TRBV9 and TRBJ2-1, is DSGVTQTPKHLITATGQRVTLRCSPRSGDLSVYWYQQSLDQGLQFLIQYYNGEERAKGNILERFSAQQFPDLHSELNLSSLELGDSALYFCASSPRERGYNEQFFGPGTRLTVL.

This clone was picked up one time. This chain uses TRBV7-2 with TRBJ1-2; 9 bases are a match to TRBD1. J lost 4 bases, V lost 3 bases, and 6 bases had no gene match. Germline CDR1 is SGHTA and CDR2 is FQGNSA. The CDR3 contains 15 residues. The CDR3 is CASSLDRDRVYGYTF. CDR3 DNA sequence: TGTGCCAGCAGCTTGGATAGGGACAGGGTCTATGGCTACACCTTC.

The chain links TRBV5-6 to TRBJ1-2, with D tentatively TRBD1 (6 bases). V gave up 7 bases and J gave up 13 bases, with 17 bases separating them. The CDR3 has 11 amino acids. Germline V gene data show CDR1 as SGHDT and CDR2 as YYEEEE. CDR3 DNA: TGTGCCAGCCGATTTATGAGGGACACCACCTTC. This encodes CASRFMRDTTF.

The gene calls are TRBV29-1 and TRBJ1-1; possible D gene TRBD1, 6 bases. The germline V gene encodes CDR1 SQVTM and CDR2 ANQGSEA. The V gene lost 2 bases and the J gene lost 2 bases, with 9 bases spanning the gap. The CDR3 contains 13 residues. CDR3 coding DNA: TGCAGCGTTGAAAGGACAGCCAACACTGAAGCTTTCTTT. Translation gives CSVERTANTEAFF.

The rearrangement joins TRBV6-6 to TRBJ1-3, with 9 bases aligning to TRBD1. The germline V gene encodes CDR1 MNHNY and CDR2 SVGAGI (reference sequence). Unmatched junction bases numbered 6, after V lost 6 bases and J lost 0 bases. The CDR3 consists of 16 residues. For the CDR3, the DNA is TGTGCCAGCAGGTCCCGGACAGGGGACTCTGGAAACACCATATATTTT. This translates into CASRSRTGDSGNTIYF.

The chain recombines TRBV28 with TRBJ2-7; maybe TRBD2 (5 bases). V was trimmed by 6 bases and J by 6 bases, leaving 24 bases between them. Germline lookup yields CDR1 MDHEN and CDR2 SYDVKM. The CDR3 runs to 16 residues. The DNA of the CDR3 is TGTGCCAGCAGATCACCCCCACCGGGGTCCGCATCCGAGCAGTACTTC. Translated, it gives CASRSPPPGSASEQYF.

Only one count was recorded for this clone. This chain uses TRBV15 with TRBJ2-3, with TRBD2 matching 7 bases. This CDR3 spans 15 amino acids. J was trimmed by 0 bases and V by 4 bases; bases with no gene match: 4. The germline gives CDR1 LNHNV, CDR2 YYDKDF (reference sequence). The CDR3 nucleotides read TGTGCCACCAGCACAGCGGGGTACAGCACAGATACGCAGTATTTT. It encodes CATSTAGYSTDTQYF. The whole variable domain, remainder taken from reference TRBV15 and TRBJ2-3, is DAMVIQNPRYQVTQFGKPVTLSCSQTLNHNVMYWYQQKSSQAPKLLFHYYDKDFNNEADTPDNFQSRRPNTSFCFLDIRSPGLGDTAMYLCATSTAGYSTDTQYFGPGTRLTVL.

The chain recombines TRBV6-5 with TRBJ2-1; the D is unclear. The V end lost 4 bases, the J end lost 6 bases, and 13 bases lay between the germline ends. The germline V gene has CDR1 MNHEY and CDR2 SVGAGI. There are 14 residues in the CDR3. The CDR3 DNA follows: TGTGCCAGCAGTTCCCCTAGACTGCCCAATGAGCAGTTCTTC. The encoded protein is CASSSPRLPNEQFF.

The chain employs TRBV7-3 and TRBJ1-2; 11 nucleotides agree with TRBD1. Germline CDR1 is SGHTA and CDR2 is FQGTGA. The CDR3 totals 13 residues. J was trimmed by 6 bases and V by 5 bases; bases with no gene match: 2. The CDR3 reads CASSRTGGNGYTF. CDR3 DNA sequence: TGTGCCAGCAGCCGGACAGGGGGCAATGGCTACACCTTC.